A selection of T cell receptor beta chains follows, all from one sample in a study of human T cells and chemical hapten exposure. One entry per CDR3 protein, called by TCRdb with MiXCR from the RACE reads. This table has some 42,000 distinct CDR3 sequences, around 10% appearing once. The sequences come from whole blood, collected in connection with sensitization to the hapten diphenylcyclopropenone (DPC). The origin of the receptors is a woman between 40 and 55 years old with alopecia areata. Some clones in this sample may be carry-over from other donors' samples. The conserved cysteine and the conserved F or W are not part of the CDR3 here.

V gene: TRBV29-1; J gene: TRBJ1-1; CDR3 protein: SVEDQEQGRAF
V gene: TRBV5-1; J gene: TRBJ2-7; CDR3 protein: ASSPGRGLY
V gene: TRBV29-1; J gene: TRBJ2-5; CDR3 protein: SVTHLTSGETQY
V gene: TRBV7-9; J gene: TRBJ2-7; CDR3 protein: ASKPRGPYEQY
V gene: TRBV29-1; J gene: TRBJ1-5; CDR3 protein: SVETGNSNQPQH
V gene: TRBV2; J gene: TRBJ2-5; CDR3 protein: ASRGTSGGEETQY
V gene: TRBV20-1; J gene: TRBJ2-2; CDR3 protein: SANNNPSATGELF
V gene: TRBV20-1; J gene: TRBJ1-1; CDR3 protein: SAGGVRDTEAF
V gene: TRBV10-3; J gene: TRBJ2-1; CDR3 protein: ASREEENSYNEQF
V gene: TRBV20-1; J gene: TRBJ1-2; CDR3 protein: SAYRESHGYT
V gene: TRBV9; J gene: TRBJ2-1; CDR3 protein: ASSGWFGNEQF
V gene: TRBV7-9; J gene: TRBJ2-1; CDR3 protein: ASSLALAYEQF
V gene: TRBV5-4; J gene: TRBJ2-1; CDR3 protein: ASSSKLAGQF
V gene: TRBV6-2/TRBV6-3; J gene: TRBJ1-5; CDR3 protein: ASSYSTRGVSNQPRH
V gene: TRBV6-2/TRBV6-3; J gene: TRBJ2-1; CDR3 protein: ASSTGTSGSYNEQF
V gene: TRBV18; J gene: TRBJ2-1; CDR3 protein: ASSVQGYYNEQF
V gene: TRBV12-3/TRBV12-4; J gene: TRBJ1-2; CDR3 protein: ASSPPGGREGYT
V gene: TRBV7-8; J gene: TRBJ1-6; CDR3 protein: ASSFITGGDSPLH
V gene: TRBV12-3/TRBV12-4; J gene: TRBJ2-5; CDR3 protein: ASSQSRTAETQY
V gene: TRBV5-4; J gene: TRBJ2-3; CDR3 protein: ASSLDAGTDTQY
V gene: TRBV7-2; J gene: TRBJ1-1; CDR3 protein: ASSTTRDTEAF
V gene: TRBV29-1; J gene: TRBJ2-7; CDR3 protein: SVAGSYEQY
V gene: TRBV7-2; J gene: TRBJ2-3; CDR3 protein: ASSSARAGGRTDTQY
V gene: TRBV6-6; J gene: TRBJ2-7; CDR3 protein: ASRSAGNTYEQY
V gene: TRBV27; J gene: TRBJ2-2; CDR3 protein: AARSYLGELF
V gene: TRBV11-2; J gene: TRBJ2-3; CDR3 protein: ASSLVQGASADTQY
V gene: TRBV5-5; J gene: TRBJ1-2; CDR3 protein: ASSLGSTTLAYGYT
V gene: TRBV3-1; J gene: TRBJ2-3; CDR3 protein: ASSSSHRRQAGNTDTQY
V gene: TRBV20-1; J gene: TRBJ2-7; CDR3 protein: SAPDRGISYEQY
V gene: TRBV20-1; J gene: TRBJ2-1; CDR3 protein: SASPGTSGGPQF
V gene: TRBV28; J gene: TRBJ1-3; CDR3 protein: ASSSQGRGPGNTIY
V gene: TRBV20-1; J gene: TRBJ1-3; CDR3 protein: SARFISFGNTIY
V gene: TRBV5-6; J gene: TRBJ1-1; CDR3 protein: ASSTVRGTEAF
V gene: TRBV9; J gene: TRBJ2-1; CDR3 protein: ASSPAGAYNEQF
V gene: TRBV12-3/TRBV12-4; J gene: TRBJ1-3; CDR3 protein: ASSFRVTSGNTIY
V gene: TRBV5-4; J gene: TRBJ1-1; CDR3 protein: ASSRTGGMNTEAF
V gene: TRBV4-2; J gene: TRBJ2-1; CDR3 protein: ASSQVDRANEQF
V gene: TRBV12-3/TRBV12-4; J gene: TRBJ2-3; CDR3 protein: ASSFTGPADTQY
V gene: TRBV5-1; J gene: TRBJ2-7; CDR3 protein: ASSLDQKQY
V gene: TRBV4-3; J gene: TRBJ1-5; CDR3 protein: ASSQALSGVTDQPQH
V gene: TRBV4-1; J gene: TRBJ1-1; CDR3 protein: ASSQDVRLTEAF
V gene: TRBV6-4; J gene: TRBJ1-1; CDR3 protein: ASSGGDSRSDTEAF
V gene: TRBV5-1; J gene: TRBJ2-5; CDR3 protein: ASSFGGPGETQY
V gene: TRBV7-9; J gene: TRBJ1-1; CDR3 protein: ASRQNPGTAEAF
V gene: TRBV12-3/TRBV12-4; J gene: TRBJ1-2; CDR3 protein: ASRGDGNYGYT
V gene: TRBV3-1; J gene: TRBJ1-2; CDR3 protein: ASSQSSGAYGYT
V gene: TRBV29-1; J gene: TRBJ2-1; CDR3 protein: SVAAANPAQPFYNEQF
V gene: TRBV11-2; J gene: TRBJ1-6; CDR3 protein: ASSSLVSGSPLH
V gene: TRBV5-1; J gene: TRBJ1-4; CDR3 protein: ASSQTQGGTGEKLF
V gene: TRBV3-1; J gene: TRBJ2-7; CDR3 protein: ASSQGDRGPEQY
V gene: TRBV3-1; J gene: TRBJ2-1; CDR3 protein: ASSQVKGTLSYNEQF
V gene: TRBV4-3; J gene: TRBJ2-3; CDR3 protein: ASSPGDRGLDTQY
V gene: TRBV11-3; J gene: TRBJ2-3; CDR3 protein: ASRKGHSSTDTQY
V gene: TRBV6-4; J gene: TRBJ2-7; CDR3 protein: ASSVLGGRDLEQY
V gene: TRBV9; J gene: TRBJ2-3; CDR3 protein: ASSVRTSGGTDTQY
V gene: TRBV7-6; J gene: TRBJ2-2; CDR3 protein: ASSLDWSGELF
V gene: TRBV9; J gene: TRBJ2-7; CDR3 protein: ASSPLGAQNEQY